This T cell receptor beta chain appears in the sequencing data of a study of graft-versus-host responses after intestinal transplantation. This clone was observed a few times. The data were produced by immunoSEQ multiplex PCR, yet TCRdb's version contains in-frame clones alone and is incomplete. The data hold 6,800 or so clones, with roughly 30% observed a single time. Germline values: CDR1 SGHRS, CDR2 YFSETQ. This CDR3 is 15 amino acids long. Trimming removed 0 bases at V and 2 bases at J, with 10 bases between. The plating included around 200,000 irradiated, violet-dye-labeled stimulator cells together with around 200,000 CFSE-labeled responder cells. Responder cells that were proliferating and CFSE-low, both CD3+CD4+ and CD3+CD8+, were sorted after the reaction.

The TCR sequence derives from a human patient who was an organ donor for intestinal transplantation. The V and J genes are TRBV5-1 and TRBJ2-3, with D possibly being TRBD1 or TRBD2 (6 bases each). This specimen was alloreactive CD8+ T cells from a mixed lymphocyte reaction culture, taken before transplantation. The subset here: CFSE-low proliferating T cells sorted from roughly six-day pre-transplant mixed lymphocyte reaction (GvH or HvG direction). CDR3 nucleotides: TGCGCCAGCAGCTTGGGTCGGGGGCCCACAGATACGCAGTATTTT. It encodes CASSLGRGPTDTQYF.